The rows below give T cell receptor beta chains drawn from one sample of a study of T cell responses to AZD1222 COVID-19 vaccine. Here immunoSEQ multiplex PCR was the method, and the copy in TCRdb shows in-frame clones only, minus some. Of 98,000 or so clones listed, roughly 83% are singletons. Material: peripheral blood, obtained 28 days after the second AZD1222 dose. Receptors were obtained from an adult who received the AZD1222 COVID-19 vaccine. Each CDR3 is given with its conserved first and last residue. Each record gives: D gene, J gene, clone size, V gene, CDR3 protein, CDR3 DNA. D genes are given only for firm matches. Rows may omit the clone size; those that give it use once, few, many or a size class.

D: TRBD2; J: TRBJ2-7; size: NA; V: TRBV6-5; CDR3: CASSLSSGDLYEQYF; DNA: TGTGCCAGCAGTTTGTCTAGCGGGGATCTTTACGAGCAGTACTTC
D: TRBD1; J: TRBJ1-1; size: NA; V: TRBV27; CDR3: CASGIPGQGRTEAFF; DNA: TGTGCCAGCGGAATTCCGGGACAGGGGAGGACTGAAGCTTTCTTT
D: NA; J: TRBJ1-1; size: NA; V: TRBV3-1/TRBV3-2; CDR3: CASSMGQYLNTEAFF; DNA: TGTGCCAGCAGCATGGGGCAGTACCTGAACACTGAAGCTTTCTTT
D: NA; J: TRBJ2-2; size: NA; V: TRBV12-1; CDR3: CASSFPSGREDTGELFF; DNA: TGTGCCAGCAGCTTTCCTAGCGGGAGAGAGGACACCGGGGAGCTGTTTTTT
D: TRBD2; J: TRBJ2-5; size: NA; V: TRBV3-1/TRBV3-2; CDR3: CASSPRVGGGRETQYF; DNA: TGTGCCAGCAGCCCCCGGGTGGGCGGGGGAAGGGAGACCCAGTACTTC
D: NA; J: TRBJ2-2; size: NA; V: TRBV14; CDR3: CASSRRTGSGTGELFF; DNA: TGTGCCAGCAGCCGAAGAACTGGGTCCGGTACCGGGGAGCTGTTTTTT
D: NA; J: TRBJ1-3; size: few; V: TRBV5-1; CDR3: CASSLAGYGNTIYF; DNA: TGCGCCAGCAGCTTGGCAGGGTATGGAAACACCATATATTTT
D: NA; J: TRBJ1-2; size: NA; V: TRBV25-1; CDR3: CASRYDRDYGYTF; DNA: TGTGCCAGCCGCTACGACAGAGACTATGGCTACACCTTC
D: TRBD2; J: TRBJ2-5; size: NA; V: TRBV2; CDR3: CASRGTSGGRQETQYF; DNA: TGTGCCAGCAGGGGGACTAGCGGGGGACGGCAAGAGACCCAGTACTTC
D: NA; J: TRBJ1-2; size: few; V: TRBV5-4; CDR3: CASSMDGTNYGYTF; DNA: TGTGCCAGCAGCATGGACGGTACTAACTATGGCTACACCTTC
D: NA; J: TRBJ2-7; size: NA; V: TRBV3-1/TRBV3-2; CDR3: CASSFREGYEQYF; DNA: TGTGCCAGCAGCTTCCGAGAAGGCTACGAGCAGTACTTC
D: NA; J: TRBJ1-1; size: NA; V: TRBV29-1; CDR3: CSGQGMNTEAFF; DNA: TGCAGCGGGCAGGGCATGAACACTGAAGCTTTCTTT
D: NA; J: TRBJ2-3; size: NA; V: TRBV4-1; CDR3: CASSQDKWGTDTQYF; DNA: TGCGCCAGCAGCCAAGATAAGTGGGGCACAGATACGCAGTATTTT
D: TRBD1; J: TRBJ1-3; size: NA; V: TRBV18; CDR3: CASSRQGQLGNTIYF; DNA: TGTGCCAGCTCAAGACAGGGGCAGCTTGGAAACACCATATATTTT
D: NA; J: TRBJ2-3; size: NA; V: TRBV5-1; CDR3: CASREIKTDTQYF; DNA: TGCGCCAGCAGGGAAATAAAAACAGATACGCAGTATTTT
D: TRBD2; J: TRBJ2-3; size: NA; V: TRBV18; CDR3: CASSPRTSGGTDTQYF; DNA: TGTGCCAGCTCACCCCGGACTAGCGGGGGCACAGATACGCAGTATTTT
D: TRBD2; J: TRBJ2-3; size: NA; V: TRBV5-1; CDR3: CASSLAAAGGLDTQYF; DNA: TGCGCCAGCAGCTTGGCCGCCGCGGGGGGGTTAGATACGCAGTATTTT
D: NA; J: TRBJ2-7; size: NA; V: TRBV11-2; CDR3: CASSLTHVAYEQYF; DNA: TGTGCCAGCAGCTTAACGCATGTAGCCTACGAGCAGTACTTC
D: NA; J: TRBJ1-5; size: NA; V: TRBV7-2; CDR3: CASSLGGWGQPQHF; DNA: TGTGCCAGCAGCTTAGGGGGATGGGGACAGCCCCAGCATTTT
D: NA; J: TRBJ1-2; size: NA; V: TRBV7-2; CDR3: CASSRDLRGYTF; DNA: TGTGCCAGCAGCCGGGATCTACGGGGCTACACCTTC
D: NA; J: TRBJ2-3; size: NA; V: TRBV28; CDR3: CASSSPNTARSTDTQYF; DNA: TGTGCCAGCAGTAGTCCGAACACCGCCCGTAGCACAGATACGCAGTATTTT